Sequencing of this T cell receptor (beta chain) was carried out in a study of T cells in Graves' hyperthyroidism and ophthalmopathy. The CDR3 regions of TCR beta were amplified from RNA transcripts. The HTBI primer set served for first-round RT-PCR of the TCR CDR3. TCRdb analysed the multiplex PCR reads with MiXCR anew, one entry per CDR3 protein. Of approximately 210,000 distinct CDR3 sequences listed, roughly a sixth are singletons. Trimming took 6 bases from V and 7 from J, leaving 11 bases between them. The CDR3 spans 12 residues. Per germline, CDR1 MNHNS and CDR2 SASEGT. With a duration under 2 months, the hyperthyroidism was newly diagnosed in patients aged 18 to 65. Orbital computed tomography and thyroid ultrasound, together with serum TRAb and thyroxine and clinical symptoms, were used for diagnoses. This clonotype came up many times.

The origin of this receptor is a man aged 45-60 years with Graves' hyperthyroidism. V and J are TRBV6-1 and TRBJ2-3; no clear D. What was sequenced was blood. DNA of the CDR3: TGTGCCAGCAGCGCTAACTTAAATACGCAGTATTTT. Its translation is CASSANLNTQYF.